This TCR beta chain was profiled in a study of T cell repertoires in cytomegalovirus infection. The wider study: An indication of both CMV infection and matching HLA type came from public TCR beta signatures.

The CDR3 is 11 amino acids. Trimming shortened V by 4 bases and J by 5 bases, and 5 bases separated the two germline ends. Germline CDR1 and CDR2: DFQATT and SNEGSKA (reference sequence). TCRdb reprocessed the reads via MiXCR and lists one record per CDR3 protein. The sample includes 110,000 to 150,000 distinct CDR3 sequences, about 31% of them seen just once. This clonotype appeared a few times. What it recognizes is unknown. Study-wide points: The ex vivo response showed dominance by HLA-C-restricted CMV-specific TCR beta clonotypes.

The TCR originated in a human donor in good health (CMV status not recorded). Some clones in this sample may be carry-over from other donors' samples. The source material was CD8+ T cells from cultured PBMCs, sampled from culture after CMV antigen stimulation. J is TRBJ2-2 and V is TRBV20-1; D is unclear. The CDR3 loop is CSAIETGELFF. The CDR3 DNA follows: TGCAGTGCTATCGAGACCGGGGAGCTGTTTTTT.